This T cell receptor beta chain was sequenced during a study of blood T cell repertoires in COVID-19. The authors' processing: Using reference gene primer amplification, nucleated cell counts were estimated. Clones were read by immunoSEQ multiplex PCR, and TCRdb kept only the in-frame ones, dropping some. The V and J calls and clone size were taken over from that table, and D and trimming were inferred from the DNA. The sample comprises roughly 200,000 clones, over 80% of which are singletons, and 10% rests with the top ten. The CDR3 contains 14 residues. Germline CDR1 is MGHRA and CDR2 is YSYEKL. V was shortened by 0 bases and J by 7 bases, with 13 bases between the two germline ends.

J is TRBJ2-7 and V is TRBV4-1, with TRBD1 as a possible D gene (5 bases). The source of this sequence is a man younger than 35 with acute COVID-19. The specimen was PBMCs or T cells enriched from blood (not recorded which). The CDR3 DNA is TGCGCCAGCAGCCAAGAGGCCACAGGACCTGAGCAGTACTTC. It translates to CASSQEATGPEQYF.